The subject of this entry is one T cell receptor (beta chain). The CDR3 runs to 15 residues. V shed 4 bases and J 9 bases; nucleotides not matched to a gene: 4. Germline-derived CDR1 and CDR2 are SGHTA and FQGTGA. Assay: immunoSEQ multiplex PCR; the TCRdb copy retains only in-frame clones and omits some. The top ten clones hold about 18% of a sample with approximately 47,000 clones, roughly 60% of them seen once. Ipilimumab-mediated CTLA-4 blockade plus focal radiation was given to patients having chemo-refractory metastatic non-small-cell lung cancer. This specimen comes from a study of radiotherapy plus CTLA-4 blockade in lung cancer. Turning to the study itself: For approximately 17% of patients, objective responses occurred, and approximately 31% had disease control.

The receptor comes from a human donor with non-small cell lung cancer who had a partial response to radiotherapy plus ipilimumab. The J gene is TRBJ2-1, the V gene TRBV7-3, with 15 bases identical to TRBD2. The source material was peripheral blood, sampled from a patient treated with radiotherapy plus ipilimumab. CDR3 protein: CASSWTSGGEGEQFF. In nucleotides, the CDR3 is TGTGCCAGCAGCTGGACTAGCGGGGGGGAGGGTGAGCAGTTCTTC.